This T cell receptor (beta chain) derives from a study of early T cells in non-severe SARS-CoV-2 infection. In the study overall: Unsorted whole blood bulk RNA was sequenced, with unpaired chains. Study-wide points: Using VDJdb, the matching emphasized anti-spike CD8 responses while missing private and CD4 specificities.

This clonotype was recorded many times. The antigen remains undetermined. This CDR3 has 12 residues. V lost 8 bases, J lost 0 bases, and 8 bases lay in between. CDR1 and CDR2 (germline): MNHNS, SASEGT. In the library, individual cDNA molecules carried attached unique molecular identifiers. TCRdb re-derived calls from the 5' RACE reads in MiXCR, one entry per CDR3 protein. The sample holds more than 60,000 distinct CDR3 sequences, 9.5% to 15% seen once. This sample comprised whole blood, obtained at baseline. This clonotype was sampled from an adult who was a healthcare worker with PCR-confirmed SARS-CoV-2 infection or an uninfected control (not recorded which). The chain combines TRBV6-1 with TRBJ2-7, with unresolved D. CDR3 residues: CASVLSSYEQYF. In DNA form, the CDR3 reads TGTGCCAGCGTACTGAGCTCCTACGAGCAGTACTTC.